This T cell receptor beta chain originates from a study of control samples from healthy donors and cancer patients. TCRdb's copy holds only in-frame clones and misses some; the assay was immunoSEQ multiplex PCR. In the table there are fewer than 150,000 clones, about nine tenths of which are singletons. V was trimmed by 5 bases and J by 3 bases, leaving 7 bases between them. Germline loops: CDR1 MNHEY, CDR2 SVGEGT. The CDR3 spans 13 residues. The sequence derives from a man aged 18-30 years in good health. The V and J genes are TRBV6-2 or TRBV6-3 and TRBJ2-2, with no clear D. What was sequenced was blood. The CDR3 here is CASSIQYTGELFF. CDR3 sequence (DNA): TGTGCCAGCAGTATACAGTACACCGGGGAGCTGTTTTTT.